This record concerns one T cell receptor beta chain sequence. Per the original data handling: Nucleated cell counts were estimated from reference gene primer amplification. Assay used: immunoSEQ multiplex PCR; TCRdb lists only in-frame clones, some missing. V and J calls and clone size are given by that table; D and trimming were obtained from the DNA. The sample gives around 260,000 clones, about 89% of which show up once; around 0.84% is in the top ten. This record comes from a study of blood T cell repertoires in COVID-19. Study-level background: Collection of acute and convalescent COVID-19 samples took place in the United States, Italy and Spain.

CDR3 length: 14 residues. The junction had 6 bases not matched to a gene; V was cut back by 5 bases and J by 3 bases. Per the germline V gene, CDR1 is SGDLS and CDR2 is YYNGEE. The chain couples TRBV9 to TRBJ2-3; 7 positions match TRBD1. Material for sequencing was peripheral blood. The source of this sequence is a man aged 30 to 45 with acute or convalescent COVID-19. The CDR3 is CASRRGLSTDTQYF. CDR3 nucleotide sequence: TGTGCCAGCAGAAGGGGGCTTTCAACAGATACGCAGTATTTT.